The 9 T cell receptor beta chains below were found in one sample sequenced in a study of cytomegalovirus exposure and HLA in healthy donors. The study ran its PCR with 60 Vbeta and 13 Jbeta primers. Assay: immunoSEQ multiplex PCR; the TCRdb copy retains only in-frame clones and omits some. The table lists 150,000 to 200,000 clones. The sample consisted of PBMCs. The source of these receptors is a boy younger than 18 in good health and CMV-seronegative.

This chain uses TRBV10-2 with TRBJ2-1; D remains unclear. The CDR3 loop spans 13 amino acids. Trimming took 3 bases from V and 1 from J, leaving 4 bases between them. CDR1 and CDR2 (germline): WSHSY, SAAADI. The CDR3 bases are TGCGCCAGCAGTGATAGATCCTACAATGAGCAGTTCTTC. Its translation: CASSDRSYNEQFF.

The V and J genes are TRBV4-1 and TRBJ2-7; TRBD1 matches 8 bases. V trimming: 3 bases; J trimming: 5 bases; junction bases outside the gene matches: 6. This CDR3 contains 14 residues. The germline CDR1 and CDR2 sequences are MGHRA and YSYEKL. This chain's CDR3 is CASSHADRGHEQYF. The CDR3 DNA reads TGCGCCAGCAGCCACGCAGACAGGGGCCACGAGCAGTACTTC.

CDR3 protein: CAWMGPGPHEQYF. DNA for the CDR3: TGTGCCTGGATGGGTCCAGGGCCCCACGAGCAGTACTTC. V is TRBV30 and J is TRBJ2-7; TRBD1 is a possible D gene (5 bases). CDR3 length: 13 residues. Germline CDR1 and CDR2: GTSNPN and SVGIG (reference sequence). Between the trimmed V and J ends, which lost 4 bases and 5 bases, there was a span of 15 bases.

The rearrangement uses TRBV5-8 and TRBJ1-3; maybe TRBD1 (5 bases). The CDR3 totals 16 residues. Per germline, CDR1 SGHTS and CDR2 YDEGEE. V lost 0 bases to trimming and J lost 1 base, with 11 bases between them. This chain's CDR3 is CASSLEGWTSGNTIYF. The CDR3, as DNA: TGTGCCAGCAGCTTGGAGGGGTGGACATCTGGAAACACCATATATTTT.

The CDR3 protein is CASSVGTGQTGELFF. In nucleotides, the CDR3 is TGTGCCAGCAGCGTAGGAACAGGGCAAACCGGGGAGCTGTTTTTT. This sequence joins TRBV9 and TRBJ2-2; TRBD1 is a possible D gene (6 bases). There are 15 residues in the CDR3. From germline, CDR1 is SGDLS and CDR2 YYNGEE. V shed 0 bases and J shed 5 bases, with 11 bases lying between them.

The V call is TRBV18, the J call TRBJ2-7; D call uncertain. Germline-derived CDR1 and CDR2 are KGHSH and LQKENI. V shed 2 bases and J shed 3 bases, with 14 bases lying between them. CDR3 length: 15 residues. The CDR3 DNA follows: TGTGCCAGCTCACCAGAGTTGGCAGGTCGCTACGAGCAGTACTTC. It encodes CASSPELAGRYEQYF.

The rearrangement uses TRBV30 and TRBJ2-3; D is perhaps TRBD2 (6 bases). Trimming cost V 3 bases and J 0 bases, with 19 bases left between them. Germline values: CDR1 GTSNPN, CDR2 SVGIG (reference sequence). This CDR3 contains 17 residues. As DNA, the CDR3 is TGTGCCTGGAGGAACCTTCTAGCGAGCGCAAGCACAGATACGCAGTATTTT. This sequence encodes CAWRNLLASASTDTQYF.

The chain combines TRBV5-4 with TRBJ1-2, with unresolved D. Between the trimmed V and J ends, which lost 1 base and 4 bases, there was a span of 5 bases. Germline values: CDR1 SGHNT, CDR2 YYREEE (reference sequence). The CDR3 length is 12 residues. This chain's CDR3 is CASSLNTYGYTF. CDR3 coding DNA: TGTGCCAGCAGCTTGAACACCTATGGCTACACCTTC.

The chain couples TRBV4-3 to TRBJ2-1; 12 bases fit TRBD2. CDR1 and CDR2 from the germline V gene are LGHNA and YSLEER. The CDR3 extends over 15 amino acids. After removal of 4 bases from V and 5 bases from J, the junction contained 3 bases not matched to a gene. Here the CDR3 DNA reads TGCGCCAGCAGCCCCCTAGCGGGGGGGCACAATGAGCAGTTCTTC. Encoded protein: CASSPLAGGHNEQFF.